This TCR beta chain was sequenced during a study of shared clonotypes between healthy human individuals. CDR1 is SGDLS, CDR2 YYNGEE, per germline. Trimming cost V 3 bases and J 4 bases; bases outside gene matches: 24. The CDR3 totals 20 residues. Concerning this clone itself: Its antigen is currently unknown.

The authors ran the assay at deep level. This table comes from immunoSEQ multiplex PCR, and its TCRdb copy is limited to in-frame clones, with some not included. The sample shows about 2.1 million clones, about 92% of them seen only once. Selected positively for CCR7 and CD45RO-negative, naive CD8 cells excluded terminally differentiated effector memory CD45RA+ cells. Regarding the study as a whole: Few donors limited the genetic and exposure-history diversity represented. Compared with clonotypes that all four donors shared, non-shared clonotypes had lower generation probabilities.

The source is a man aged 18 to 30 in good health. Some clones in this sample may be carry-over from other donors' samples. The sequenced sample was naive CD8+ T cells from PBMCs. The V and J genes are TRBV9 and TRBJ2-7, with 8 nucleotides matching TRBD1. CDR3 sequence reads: CASSASLTRTGMKHVYEQYF. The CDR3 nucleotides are TGTGCCAGCAGCGCCTCACTTACTAGGACAGGGATGAAGCACGTATACGAGCAGTACTTC.